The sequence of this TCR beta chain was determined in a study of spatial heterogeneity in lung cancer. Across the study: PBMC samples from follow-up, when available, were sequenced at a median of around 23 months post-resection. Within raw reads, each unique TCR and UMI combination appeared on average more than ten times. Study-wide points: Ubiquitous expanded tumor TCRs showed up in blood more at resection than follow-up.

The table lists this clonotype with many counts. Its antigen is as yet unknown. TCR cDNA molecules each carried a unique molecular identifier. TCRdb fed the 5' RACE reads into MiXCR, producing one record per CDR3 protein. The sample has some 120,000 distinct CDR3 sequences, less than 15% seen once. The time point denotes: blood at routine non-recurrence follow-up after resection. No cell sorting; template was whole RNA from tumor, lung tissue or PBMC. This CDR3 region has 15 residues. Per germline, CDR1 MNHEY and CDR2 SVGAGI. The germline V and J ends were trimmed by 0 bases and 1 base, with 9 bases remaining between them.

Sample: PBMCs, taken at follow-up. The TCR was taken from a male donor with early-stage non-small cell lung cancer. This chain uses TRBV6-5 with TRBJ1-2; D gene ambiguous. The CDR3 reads CASSYSRQINYGYTF. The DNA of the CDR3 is TGTGCCAGCAGTTACTCACGGCAGATTAACTATGGCTACACCTTC.